The 4 T cell receptor beta chains in this list originate from one sample, sequenced in a study of response to subunit inactivated influenza vaccine. TCRdb ran MiXCR on the RT-PCR reads and lists one entry per CDR3 protein. Found here are about half a million distinct CDR3 sequences, around 25% of them singletons; the top ten hold under 2.5%. This material consisted of CD4+ T cells sorted from PBMCs, taken roughly 5 days after vaccination. The source is a man between 45 and 60 years old who received an inactivated influenza vaccine.

CDR3 loop: CASSPSGIASYNEQFF. The CDR3 DNA reads as TGTGCCAGTAGTCCTAGCGGGATCGCCTCCTACAATGAGCAGTTCTTC. The chain is built from TRBV19 and TRBJ2-1, with 9 bases identical to TRBD2. CDR1 LNHDA and CDR2 SQIVND come from the germline V gene (reference sequence). Trimming cost V 5 bases and J 0 bases; bases outside gene matches: 5. CDR3 length equals 16 residues.

The table lists this clonotype with a few counts. The chain recombines TRBV3-1 with TRBJ1-6; 7 positions match TRBD1. J was trimmed by 9 bases and V by 1 base; bases with no gene match: 9. Germline CDR1 reads LGHDT; CDR2 reads YNNKEL (reference sequence). The CDR3 contains 16 residues. In nucleotides, the CDR3 is TGTGCCAGCAGCCAAGGACAGGGATTTACGCGTTCACCCCTCCACTTT. Translation gives CASSQGQGFTRSPLHF.

This chain links TRBV11-1 with TRBJ1-6; unclear D gene. CDR1 SGHAT and CDR2 FQDESV come from the germline V gene (reference sequence). V shed 5 bases and J shed 7 bases, with 12 bases lying between them. This CDR3 spans 14 amino acids. CDR3 nucleotides: TGTGCCAGCAGCCTTTATGTTGGGAATTCACCCCTCCACTTT. Amino acids: CASSLYVGNSPLHF.

This clonotype turned up a few times. The chain uses TRBV9 and TRBJ2-7; the match to TRBD2 covers 11 bases. The CDR3 is 15 residues long. Trimming cost V 4 bases and J 2 bases; bases outside gene matches: 5. CDR1 and CDR2 from the germline V gene are SGDLS and YYNGEE. As DNA, the CDR3 is TGTGCCAGCAGCTGGGGACTAGCGGTGCCCTACGAGCAGTACTTC. Protein product: CASSWGLAVPYEQYF.